This T cell receptor (beta chain) was observed in a study of shared T cell receptors in the human thymus. Repertoires were generated with immunoSEQ multiplex PCR, while TCRdb's copy carries only in-frame clones and drops some. Of hundreds of thousands of clones in the sample, around 87% were seen once. These records were also assigned to another study, of human thymus T cells. In that study: Each of the donors was a healthy Finnish infant who was undergoing open corrective cardiac surgery for congenital heart defects. Obtained as resections during corrective heart surgery, the thymus tissue was then studied.

Sequencing was performed on thymocytes. This receptor was obtained from a boy under two years old with a congenital heart defect.

CDR3: CASSLGGEVTYEQYF. The CDR3, as DNA: TGTGCCAGCAGTTTAGGGGGGGAGGTGACGTACGAGCAGTACTTC. The chain has TRBV27 and TRBJ2-7; 7 positions agree with TRBD2. CDR3 length equals 15 residues. Per germline, CDR1 MNHEY and CDR2 SMNVEV (reference sequence). The junction had 8 bases not matched to a gene; V was cut back by 2 bases and J by 4 bases.